This T cell receptor (beta chain) was recorded in a study of blood T cells in healthy people across ages (dated by TCRdb to 2014 to 2015). In terms of the full investigation: Template switching captured roughly one uniquely barcoded TCR beta cDNA molecule per two T cells in model experiments. To track age-related changes in TCR beta repertoire diversity, the study relied on deep sequencing normalized with unique cDNA molecular identifiers. Donors of different ages were randomly distributed across sequencing lanes to avoid experimental bias. Four age groups were formed from the donors: young (average approximately 15 years), middle-aged (more than 35), aged (about 62) and long-lived (approximately 80). Using the same blood draw, the study looked at two additional independent replicas of 1 million unique cDNA reads for two donors, one aged 18 to 30 and the other aged 80 or older.

What the authors observed across the whole study: Compared with the aged group, more naive CD4+ T cells, fewer expanded clones and increased TCR diversity were shown by the long-lived group, suggesting age selection. The percentage of naive T cells measured by flow cytometry correlated strongly with observed TCR beta diversity. Estimates of total diversity based on one million sequenced T cells were regarded as lower bounds and as underestimates. Because donor CMV infection status was unknown, age-related changes in expanded clonotypes were potentially confounded. Observed TCR beta diversity per million T cells fell roughly linearly with age, and a significant reduction was already apparent by age approximately 41. Bulk unsorted PBMC profiling prevented conclusive comparison of naive and antigen-experienced compartments.

This clonotype was observed a handful of times. Its antigen remains unidentified. Nothing much larger sits one base from this clone, and base qualities are not available. The roughly 37 donors, aged about 6 to 95 years, were systemically healthy Caucasian individuals from Russia. Ten milliliters of peripheral blood were collected from each donor into EDTA-treated Vacutainer tubes. Ficoll-Paque density-gradient centrifugation was used to isolate PBMCs, with at least 6.5 million per sample. Trizol reagent was used to extract total RNA from the PBMCs, yielding at least 6 micrograms per sample. Naive CD45RAhigh/CD27high T cell percentages were measured by flow cytometry on a PBMC aliquot from every donor. The library was built by means of 5' RACE. Sequencer: Illumina HiSeq 2500. A second roughly 6 to 12 cycle PCR used a sample-barcoded 5' primer and a J-beta primer mix. Each TCR beta cDNA molecule received a unique molecular identifier from a template-switch 5' adaptor carrying 12 random nucleotides. Each sample yielded at least 3 million CDR3-containing paired-end reads. First-strand cDNA was synthesized from all RNA with the Mint cDNA synthesis kit, primed by a TRBC-specific oligonucleotide. Following uracil-DNA glycosylase treatment, a first 18-cycle PCR with universal primers M1SS and BC2_uni_R was performed on all cDNA. Regarding the original processing steps: Each sample was normalized by randomly selecting 1 million high-quality reads, each carrying a distinct molecular identifier. Instead of being binned into consensus sequences, reads that shared molecular identifiers were thrown out. CDR3 identification, clonotype clustering and error correction used MiTCR with a Q25 quality threshold and the strictest error-elimination algorithm. A nonparametric unseen species model with Euler transformation was used to estimate lower-bound total TCR beta diversity. The public sequencing data were trimmed at Q25 with fastp and processed into clonotypes with MiXCR by TCRdb, which kept only in-frame beta chains. Rows with a matching CDR3 protein are joined into one entry that keeps the most common DNA and genes. The V and J calls shown here were made by TCRdb, not taken from the authors' results. This sample comprises 800,000 to 900,000 distinct CDR3 sequences, approximately 59% of them detected only once. The top ten constitute 25% to 35% of the sample.

The sample consisted of blood. This clonotype was obtained from a man aged 25-45 years in good health.

The CDR3 protein: CASSTDGPHVDNEQFF. The sequence in DNA is TGTGCCAGCAGTACCGACGGACCCCATGTGGACAATGAGCAGTTCTTC. The chain was built from TRBV6-2 or TRBV6-3 and TRBJ2-1; the D gene cannot be named for sure. Reading the germline V gene gives CDR1 MNHEY and CDR2 SVGEGT. Spanning cysteine to phenylalanine, the CDR3 consists of 16 amino acids. CDR3 DNA only is kept here, 48 bases in frame from base 1. V loses 5 bases of germline sequence and J loses 5 bases, and the interval between the two ends is 19 bases.